These 2 T cell receptor beta chains came from one sample sequenced in a study of cytomegalovirus exposure and HLA in healthy donors. The primer mix had 60 Vbeta and 13 Jbeta primers. Using immunoSEQ multiplex PCR, the repertoire was profiled, and TCRdb retains in-frame clones only, with some absent. Here the sample spans 200,000 or so clones, approximately 83% being singletons. Sequencing input: PBMCs. The receptors originated from a boy aged 2 to 9 in good health and CMV-seronegative.

This chain joins TRBV4-3 and TRBJ2-1, with 7 bases fitting TRBD2. In germline, CDR1 is LGHNA, CDR2 YSLEER. V was pared by 4 bases and J by 2 bases, with 8 bases of the junction left unmatched. This CDR3 is 16 amino acids long. The CDR3 coding sequence is TGCGCCAGCAGCCCAAGGTGGCGGGGGACCTACAATGAGCAGTTCTTC. This encodes CASSPRWRGTYNEQFF.

V gene TRBV7-2 combines with J gene TRBJ1-6, with D possibly TRBD1 on 5 matching bases. This CDR3 region has 14 residues. Germline values: CDR1 SGHTA, CDR2 FQGNSA. Trimming pared 3 bases from V and 9 bases from J, leaving 12 bases between. CDR3: CASSFFGALSPLHF. The CDR3 DNA follows: TGTGCCAGCAGCTTTTTTGGGGCTCTTTCACCCCTCCACTTT. Together with reference TRBV7-2 and TRBJ1-6, the CDR3 gives the full variable domain: GAGVSQSPSNKVTEKGKDVELRCDPISGHTALYWYRQSLGQGLEFLIYFQGNSAPDKSGLPSDRFSAERTGGSVSTLTIQRTQQEDSAVYLCASSFFGALSPLHFGNGTRLTVT.